This passage covers 28 T cell receptor beta chains from one sample sequenced in a study of blood T cell repertoires in COVID-19. Assay used: immunoSEQ multiplex PCR; TCRdb lists only in-frame clones, some missing. The sample has roughly 74,000 clones; 84% are singletons. The sequencing input was peripheral blood. The receptors shown here come from a man in his 70s with acute or convalescent COVID-19.

For the CDR3, the DNA is TGCGCCAGCAGCTTCGACGGGAGAAGCACAGATACGCAGTATTTT. Translation: CASSFDGRSTDTQYF. This chain connects TRBV5-1 to TRBJ2-3; tentative D call: TRBD2 (6 bases). V lost 2 bases and J 0 bases, leaving 10 bases between the germline ends. The length of the CDR3 is 15 residues. Looked up from germline, CDR1 is SGHRS and CDR2 is YFSETQ. The entire variable domain, with the rest obtained from reference TRBV5-1 and TRBJ2-3, is as follows: KAGVTQTPRYLIKTRGQQVTLSCSPISGHRSVSWYQQTPGQGLQFLFEYFSETQRNKGNFPGRFSGRQFSNSRSEMNVSTLELGDSALYLCASSFDGRSTDTQYFGPGTRLTVL.

The chain joins TRBV28 to TRBJ1-6; TRBD1 matches 7 bases. The V gene end was trimmed by 5 bases and the J gene end by 9 bases; junction bases not matched to a gene: 10. The CDR3 is made up of 15 amino acids. Germline lookup yields CDR1 MDHEN and CDR2 SYDVKM. DNA of the CDR3: TGTGCCAGCAGTCCAAGACAGGGTTTAGGTTCACCCCTCCACTTT. Encoded protein: CASSPRQGLGSPLHF.

This clone was seen a single time. The chain carries TRBV21-1 and TRBJ1-2; TRBD1 is the table's D call, not checked against the DNA. TRBV21-1 is shown as a pseudogene. The length of the CDR3 is 18 residues. CDR3 sequence reads: CASSKPGDRTPIGVGYTF. The CDR3 DNA sequence: TGTGCCAGCAGCAAACCCGGGGACAGGACTCCCATTGGAGTGGGCTACACCTTC.

The rearrangement links TRBV5-1 to TRBJ2-1; the D gene is possibly TRBD2 (5 bases). Trimming removed 2 bases at V and 7 bases at J, with 16 bases between. CDR1 and CDR2 (germline): SGHRS, YFSETQ. CDR3 length: 15 amino acids. The CDR3 coding sequence is TGCGCCAGCAGCTTCACTAGTCTGGTTGGTAATGAGCAGTTCTTC. Encoded protein: CASSFTSLVGNEQFF.

This clone appeared a few times. Other DNA sequences in the same sample also yield this CDR3. The gene calls are TRBV7-9 and TRBJ2-1, with D uncertain. V lost 1 base and J lost 0, with 4 bases in between. The CDR3 runs to 14 residues. Germline V lookup: CDR1 SEHNR, CDR2 FQNEAQ (reference sequence). The CDR3 is CASSLESSYNEQFF. The CDR3 coding sequence is TGTGCCAGCAGCTTAGAGAGCTCCTACAATGAGCAGTTCTTC.

V usage is TRBV6-2 or TRBV6-3 and J usage is TRBJ2-5; 9 bases are shared with TRBD2. CDR3 length equals 17 residues. The junction had 6 bases not matched to a gene; V was cut back by 0 bases and J by 1 base. CDR1 is MNHEY and CDR2 is SVGEGT in the germline V gene. Here the CDR3 reads CASSYSRERGAQETQYF. For the CDR3, the DNA is TGTGCCAGCAGTTACTCGCGGGAGCGGGGGGCCCAAGAGACCCAGTACTTC.

V usage is TRBV5-4 and J usage is TRBJ1-1; TRBD1 is a possible D gene (5 bases). There are 14 residues in the CDR3. CDR1 is SGHNT, CDR2 YYREEE, per germline (reference sequence). The ends were cut back, 2 bases at V and 3 bases at J, with 11 bases in the middle. In DNA, the CDR3 is TGTGCCAGCAGCTTCCTCGGGGGATACACTGAAGCTTTCTTT. Protein: CASSFLGGYTEAFF.

CDR3 in amino acids: CASSFSSYGYTF. CDR3 DNA sequence: TGTGCCAGCAGTTTCTCTTCGTATGGCTACACCTTC. The V and J genes are TRBV28 and TRBJ1-2; no definite D call. With 3 bases removed from V and 5 bases from J, the gap between germline ends came to 7 bases. The CDR3 length is 12 residues. Germline V gene data show CDR1 as MDHEN and CDR2 as SYDVKM.

The genes are TRBV6-2 or TRBV6-3 and TRBJ2-5; D is possibly TRBD2 (6 bases). This CDR3 contains 13 residues. The germline gives CDR1 MNHEY, CDR2 SVGEGT. The V end lost 4 bases, the J end lost 4 bases, and 10 bases lay between the germline ends. The CDR3 sequence: CASSSGSGETQYF. The CDR3 DNA reads as TGTGCCAGCAGTTCCGGGAGCGGAGAGACCCAGTACTTC.

The chain uses TRBV29-1 and TRBJ2-4; weak D call: TRBD2 (6 bases). The CDR3 runs to 14 residues. Looked up from germline, CDR1 is SQVTM and CDR2 is ANQGSEA. The V gene lost 6 bases and the J gene lost 0 bases, with 12 bases spanning the gap. Here the CDR3 reads CSVRGNLAKNIQYF. The CDR3 DNA follows: TGCAGCGTCCGGGGGAATTTAGCCAAAAACATTCAGTACTTC.

The chain recombines TRBV5-1 with TRBJ2-3, with 8 bases fitting TRBD2. The V segment lost 5 bases and the J segment 6 bases; nucleotides outside the gene matches: 11. This CDR3 comprises 15 residues. Germline values: CDR1 SGHRS, CDR2 YFSETQ. In nucleotides, the CDR3 is TGCGCCAGCAGTCTTAGCGGGGAGCCTCACGATACGCAGTATTTT. This codes for CASSLSGEPHDTQYF.

The chain is built from TRBV19 and TRBJ2-5; D ambiguous. Germline CDR1 and CDR2: LNHDA and SQIVND (reference sequence). V was clipped by 4 bases and J by 5 bases, with 8 bases between them. CDR3 size: 12 residues. The CDR3 nucleotides are TGTGCCAGTAGTACCCTGGGCGAGACCCAGTACTTC. This codes for CASSTLGETQYF.

CDR3: CASSFRGRDTEAFF. DNA for the CDR3: TGTGCCAGCAGCTTCCGTGGCAGGGACACTGAAGCTTTCTTT. J is TRBJ1-1 and V is TRBV5-5, with a weak D call TRBD1 (5 bases). The CDR3 runs 14 residues. Germline lookup yields CDR1 SGHKS and CDR2 YYEKEE (reference sequence). The germline V and J ends were trimmed by 2 bases and 3 bases, with 11 bases remaining between them.

The chain couples TRBV15 to TRBJ2-5; TRBD1 agrees at 9 bases. The CDR3 covers 15 residues. Looked up from germline, CDR1 is LNHNV and CDR2 is YYDKDF (reference sequence). Germline trimming cut 3 bases from V and 4 bases from J; bases unmatched to any gene: 6. The CDR3 protein is CATSSQQGARETQYF. Written as DNA, the CDR3 is TGTGCCACCAGCAGCCAACAGGGGGCGCGAGAGACCCAGTACTTC.

The CDR3 DNA reads as TGTGCCAGCAGCGTAGCAACGGGGGACTCCTACAATGAGCAGTTCTTC. As protein: CASSVATGDSYNEQFF. The chain carries TRBV9 and TRBJ2-1, with D possibly being TRBD2 (6 bases). The V end was cut by 0 bases, the J end by 0 bases, with 10 bases between. From germline, CDR1 is SGDLS and CDR2 YYNGEE. CDR3 length equals 16 residues.

This rearrangement joins TRBV18 to TRBJ2-2, with TRBD2 as a possible D gene (5 bases). In germline, CDR1 is KGHSH, CDR2 LQKENI. The CDR3 runs to 16 residues. V was shortened by 3 bases and J by 4 bases, with 15 bases between the two germline ends. CDR3 in DNA: TGTGCCAGCTCACCTTACCCGGCAGGAGGCACCGGGGAGCTGTTTTTT. This gives the protein CASSPYPAGGTGELFF.

The CDR3 DNA follows: TGTGCCAGCAGCTTGGAGGGGGCCGCCTACGAGCAGTACTTC. It is translated as CASSLEGAAYEQYF. V and J are TRBV5-5 and TRBJ2-7, with 7 positions matching TRBD1. Per germline, CDR1 SGHKS and CDR2 YYEKEE (reference sequence). The CDR3 runs 14 residues. The V gene end was trimmed by 0 bases and the J gene end by 2 bases; junction bases not matched to a gene: 2.

The chain carries TRBV30 and TRBJ1-6; the D gene is possibly TRBD1 (5 bases). V lost 4 bases to trimming and J lost 4 bases, with 20 bases between them. CDR1 is GTSNPN and CDR2 is SVGIG in the germline V gene (reference sequence). This CDR3 spans 17 amino acids. As DNA, the CDR3 is TGTGCCTGGAACGAAGGACAACGCACCCCATATAATTCACCCCTCCACTTT. Translated: CAWNEGQRTPYNSPLHF.

V gene TRBV6-5 combines with J gene TRBJ1-1; maybe TRBD1 (6 bases). Germline V lookup: CDR1 MNHEY, CDR2 SVGAGI. The V and J ends lost 11 bases and 0 bases respectively, with 13 bases between them. The length of the CDR3 is 13 residues. In DNA form, the CDR3 reads TGTGCCGCCAGGGGAGGGGTGAACACTGAAGCTTTCTTT. Its protein product is CAARGGVNTEAFF.

V is TRBV24-1 and J is TRBJ1-5, with 10 nucleotides matching TRBD1. The CDR3 has 16 amino acids. J lost 4 bases, V lost 5 bases, and 7 bases had no gene match. From germline, CDR1 is KGHDR and CDR2 SFDVKD. CDR3 sequence reads: CATSGGQGSGNQPQHF. The CDR3 DNA follows: TGTGCCACCAGTGGGGGACAGGGGTCGGGTAATCAGCCCCAGCATTTT.

The chain carries TRBV2 and TRBJ1-6; TRBD1 might be the D (5 bases). Per germline, CDR1 SNHLY and CDR2 FYNNEI. The CDR3 is made up of 19 amino acids. Trimming took off 2 bases at V and 0 bases at J, with 17 bases between the two ends. DNA for the CDR3: TGTGCCAGCAGTGAATGGGGCAGGTCTAAAAGCTCCTATAATTCACCCCTCCACTTT. Its translation is CASSEWGRSKSSYNSPLHF.

The rearrangement uses TRBV6-1 and TRBJ2-7; TRBD2 matches at 7 bases. Germline loops: CDR1 MNHNS, CDR2 SASEGT. V lost 3 bases and J lost 4; bases outside the gene matches: 9. This CDR3 is built from 15 residues. Here the CDR3 reads CASSDGGRVGYEQYF. DNA of the CDR3: TGTGCCAGCAGTGATGGCGGGAGAGTGGGTTACGAGCAGTACTTC.

This chain connects TRBV5-6 to TRBJ2-7; TRBD1 might be the D (6 bases). The V end lost 4 bases, the J end lost 0 bases, and 14 bases lay between the germline ends. This CDR3 is built from 15 residues. Germline values: CDR1 SGHDT, CDR2 YYEEEE. The CDR3 spells CASSERDNLSYEQYF. In DNA, the CDR3 is TGTGCCAGCAGCGAGAGGGACAACCTCTCCTACGAGCAGTACTTC.

This clone appeared once. The V call is TRBV4-2, the J call TRBJ2-3, with D possibly matching TRBD2 (5 bases). With 1 base removed from V and 7 bases from J, the gap between germline ends came to 24 bases. The CDR3 is made up of 18 amino acids. Germline V CDR1 and CDR2: LGHNA, YNFKEQ. This chain's CDR3 is CASSQAPGERNQLNTQYF. The CDR3 coding sequence is TGTGCCAGCAGCCAAGCCCCTGGGGAGCGGAACCAACTGAATACGCAGTATTTT.

The CDR3 nucleotides are TGTGCCAGCAGTACGGTGGGGAGCTCTGGAAACACCATATATTTT. Translation: CASSTVGSSGNTIYF. The J gene is TRBJ1-3, the V gene TRBV6-6, with D hard to call. Germline lookup yields CDR1 MNHNY and CDR2 SVGAGI (reference sequence). Trimming took off 5 bases at V and 0 bases at J, with 11 bases between the two ends. This CDR3 is built from 15 residues.

This clone turned up a few times. V gene TRBV2 combines with J gene TRBJ1-2; the match to TRBD1 covers 9 bases. CDR1 and CDR2 from the germline V gene are SNHLY and FYNNEI. The CDR3 sequence is 13 residues long. With V trimmed by 3 bases and J by 8 bases, 4 bases remained unmatched. Here the CDR3 DNA reads TGTGCCAGCAGTGAGAACAGGGGGCGAGGCTACACCTTC. Translated, it gives CASSENRGRGYTF.

This chain connects TRBV6-5 to TRBJ1-2, with 7 positions matching TRBD1. The CDR3 is 13 residues long. Germline loops: CDR1 MNHEY, CDR2 SVGAGI. J gave up 4 bases and V 6 bases, and 5 bases lay outside the gene matches. This chain's CDR3 is CASRSTGRYGYTF. Here the CDR3 DNA reads TGTGCCAGCAGATCGACAGGGCGCTATGGCTACACCTTC.

The chain uses TRBV7-2 and TRBJ1-2; 9 nucleotides agree with TRBD1. Germline CDR1 and CDR2: SGHTA and FQGNSA. Trimming cost V 5 bases and J 4 bases; bases outside gene matches: 8. The CDR3 sequence is 15 residues long. The DNA for the CDR3 is TGTGCCAGCAGCCGTCCGGACAGGGGACTCTATGGCTACACCTTC. It translates to CASSRPDRGLYGYTF.